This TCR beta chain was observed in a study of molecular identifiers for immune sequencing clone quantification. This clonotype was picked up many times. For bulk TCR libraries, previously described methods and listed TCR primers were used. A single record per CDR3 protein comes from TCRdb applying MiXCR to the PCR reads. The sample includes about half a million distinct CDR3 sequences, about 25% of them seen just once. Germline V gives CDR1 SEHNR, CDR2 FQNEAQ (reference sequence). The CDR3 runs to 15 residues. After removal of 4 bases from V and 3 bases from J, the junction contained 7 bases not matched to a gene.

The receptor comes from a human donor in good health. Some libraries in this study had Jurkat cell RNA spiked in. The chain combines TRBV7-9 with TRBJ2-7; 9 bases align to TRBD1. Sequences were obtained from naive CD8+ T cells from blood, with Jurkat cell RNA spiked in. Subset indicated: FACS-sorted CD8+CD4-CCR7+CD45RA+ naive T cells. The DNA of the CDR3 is TGTGCCAGCAGCTCCGAAGGACAGGGGAACTACGAGCAGTACTTC. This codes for CASSSEGQGNYEQYF.